The T cell receptor (beta chain) under discussion was sequenced for a study of Ad26.COV2.S vaccination and SARS-CoV-2 variants. Study context: The authors gave Ad26.COV2.S intramuscularly, either once or twice 56 days apart.

The treatment was: some 20 received Ad26.COV2.S at low or high dose, single or two shots; five or six received placebo; per-sample allocation not given. Vaccine and placebo recipients were sampled on day 63 after the first injection. The shot given was an Ad26 vector that makes Wuhan-strain SARS-CoV-2 spike. The CDR3 runs to 14 residues. The germline CDR1 and CDR2 sequences are MNHEY and SMNVEV (reference sequence). With V trimmed by 5 bases and J by 3 bases, 7 bases remained unmatched. TCRdb keeps only in-frame clones here, not all; method: immunoSEQ multiplex PCR. The sample contains 350,000 to 450,000 clones, around 92% of which appear only once.

The clonotype comes from a person aged 18-65 years who received the Ad26.COV2.S COVID-19 vaccine or a placebo. The sample consisted of peripheral blood, taken in a trial of Ad26.COV2.S vaccine versus placebo. V and J are TRBV27 and TRBJ2-7; 7 bases line up with TRBD1. The CDR3 sequence is CASSTGQSFYEQYF. The CDR3 nucleotides read TGTGCCAGCAGTACGGGACAGTCATTCTACGAGCAGTACTTC.